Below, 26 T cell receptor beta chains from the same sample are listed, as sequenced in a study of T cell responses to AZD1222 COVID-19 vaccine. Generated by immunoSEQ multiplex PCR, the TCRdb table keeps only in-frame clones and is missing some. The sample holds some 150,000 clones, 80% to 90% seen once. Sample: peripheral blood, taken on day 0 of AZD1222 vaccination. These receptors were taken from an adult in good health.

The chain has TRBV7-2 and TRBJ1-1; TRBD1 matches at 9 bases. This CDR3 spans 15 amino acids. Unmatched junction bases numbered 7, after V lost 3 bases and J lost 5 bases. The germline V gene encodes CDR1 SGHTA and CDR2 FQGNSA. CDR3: CASSFAGTGKTEAFF. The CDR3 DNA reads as TGTGCCAGCAGCTTCGCCGGGACAGGGAAGACTGAAGCTTTCTTT.

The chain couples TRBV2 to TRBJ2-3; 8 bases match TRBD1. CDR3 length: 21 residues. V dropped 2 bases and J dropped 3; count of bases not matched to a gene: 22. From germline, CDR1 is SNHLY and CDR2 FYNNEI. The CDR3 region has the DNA TGTGCCAGCAGTGAATTAGGGACAGGCTTGGGCCTCATAGGGTCGACAGATACGCAGTATTTT. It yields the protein CASSELGTGLGLIGSTDTQYF.

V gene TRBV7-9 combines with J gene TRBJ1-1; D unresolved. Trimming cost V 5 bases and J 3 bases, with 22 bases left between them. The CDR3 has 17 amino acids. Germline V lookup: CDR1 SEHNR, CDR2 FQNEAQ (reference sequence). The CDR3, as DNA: TGTGCCAGCAGCCCTAATCTGGGTAGGCAGGCTGACACTGAAGCTTTCTTT. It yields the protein CASSPNLGRQADTEAFF.

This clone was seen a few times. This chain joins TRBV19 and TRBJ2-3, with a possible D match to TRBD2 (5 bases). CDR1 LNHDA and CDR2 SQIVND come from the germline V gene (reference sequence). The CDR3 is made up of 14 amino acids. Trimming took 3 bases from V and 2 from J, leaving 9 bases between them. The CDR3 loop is CASSIGLTTDTQYF. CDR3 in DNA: TGTGCCAGTAGTATTGGACTCACCACAGATACGCAGTATTTT.

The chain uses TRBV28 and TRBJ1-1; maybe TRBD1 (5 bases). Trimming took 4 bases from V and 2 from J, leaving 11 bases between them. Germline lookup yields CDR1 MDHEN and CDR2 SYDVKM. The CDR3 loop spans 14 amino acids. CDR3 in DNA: TGTGCCAGCAGTTCAGGGACGGATAACACTGAAGCTTTCTTT. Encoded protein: CASSSGTDNTEAFF.

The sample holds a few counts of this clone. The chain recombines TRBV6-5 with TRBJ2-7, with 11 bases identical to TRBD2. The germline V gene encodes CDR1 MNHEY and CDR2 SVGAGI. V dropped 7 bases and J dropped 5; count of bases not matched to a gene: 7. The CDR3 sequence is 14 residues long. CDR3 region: CASTSTSGSNEQYF. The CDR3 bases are TGTGCCAGCACCTCAACTAGCGGGAGCAACGAGCAGTACTTC.

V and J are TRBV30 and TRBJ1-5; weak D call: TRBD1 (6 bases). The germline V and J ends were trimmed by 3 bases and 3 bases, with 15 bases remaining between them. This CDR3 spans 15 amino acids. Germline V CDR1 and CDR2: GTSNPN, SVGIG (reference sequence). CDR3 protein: CAWSPGGTPNQPQHF. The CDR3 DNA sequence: TGTGCCTGGAGCCCTGGGGGGACACCCAATCAGCCCCAGCATTTT. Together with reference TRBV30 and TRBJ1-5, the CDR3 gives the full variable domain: SQTIHQWPATLVQPVGSPLSLECTVEGTSNPNLYWYRQAAGRGLQLLFYSVGIGQISSEVPQNLSASRPQDRQFILSSKKLLLSDSGFYLCAWSPGGTPNQPQHFGDGTRLSIL.

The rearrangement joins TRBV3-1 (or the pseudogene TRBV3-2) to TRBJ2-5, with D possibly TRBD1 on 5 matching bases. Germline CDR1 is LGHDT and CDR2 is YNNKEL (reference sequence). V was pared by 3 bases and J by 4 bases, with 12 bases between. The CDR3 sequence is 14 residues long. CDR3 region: CASSQWGDAETQYF. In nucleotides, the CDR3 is TGTGCCAGCAGCCAGTGGGGCGATGCAGAGACCCAGTACTTC.

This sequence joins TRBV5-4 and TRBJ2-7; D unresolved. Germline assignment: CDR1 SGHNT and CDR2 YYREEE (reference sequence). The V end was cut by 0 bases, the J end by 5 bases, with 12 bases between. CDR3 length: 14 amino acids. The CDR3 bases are TGTGCCAGCAGCTTGGGGTCCCAGGTGGACGAGCAGTACTTC. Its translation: CASSLGSQVDEQYF.

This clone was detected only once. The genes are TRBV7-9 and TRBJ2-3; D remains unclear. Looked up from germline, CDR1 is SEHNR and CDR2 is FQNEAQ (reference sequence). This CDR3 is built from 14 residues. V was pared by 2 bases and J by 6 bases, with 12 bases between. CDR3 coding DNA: TGTGCCAGCAGCTTAAACGGCCAAGCCGATACGCAGTATTTT. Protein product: CASSLNGQADTQYF. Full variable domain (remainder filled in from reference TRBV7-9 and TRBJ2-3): DTGVSQNPRHKITKRGQNVTFRCDPISEHNRLYWYRQTLGQGPEFLTYFQNEAQLEKSRLLSDRFSAERPKGSFSTLEIQRTEQGDSAMYLCASSLNGQADTQYFGPGTRLTVL.

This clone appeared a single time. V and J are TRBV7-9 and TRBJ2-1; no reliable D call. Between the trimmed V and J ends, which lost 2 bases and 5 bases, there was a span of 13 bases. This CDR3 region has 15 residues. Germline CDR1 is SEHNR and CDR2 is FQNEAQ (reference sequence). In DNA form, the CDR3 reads TGTGCCAGCAGCTTAAGTATCTATGAGGACAATGAGCAGTTCTTC. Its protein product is CASSLSIYEDNEQFF. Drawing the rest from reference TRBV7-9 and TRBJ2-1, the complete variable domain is DTGVSQNPRHKITKRGQNVTFRCDPISEHNRLYWYRQTLGQGPEFLTYFQNEAQLEKSRLLSDRFSAERPKGSFSTLEIQRTEQGDSAMYLCASSLSIYEDNEQFFGPGTRLTVL.

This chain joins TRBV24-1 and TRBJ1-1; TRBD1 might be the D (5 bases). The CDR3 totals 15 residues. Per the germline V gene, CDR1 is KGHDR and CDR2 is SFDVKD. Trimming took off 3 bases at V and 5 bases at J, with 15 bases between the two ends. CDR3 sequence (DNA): TGTGCCACCAGTGATGGGACCCGGGTGGGGACTGAAGCTTTCTTT. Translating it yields CATSDGTRVGTEAFF.

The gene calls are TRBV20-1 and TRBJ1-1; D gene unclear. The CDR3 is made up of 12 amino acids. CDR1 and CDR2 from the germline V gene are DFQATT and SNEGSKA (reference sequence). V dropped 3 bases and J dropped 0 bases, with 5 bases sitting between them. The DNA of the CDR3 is TGCAGTGCTAGTAGTCTGAACACTGAAGCTTTCTTT. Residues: CSASSLNTEAFF.

Written as DNA, the CDR3 is TGTGCCAGCAGTGAATACAATGCCTTGAACACTGAAGCTTTCTTT. Protein product: CASSEYNALNTEAFF. The V call is TRBV2, the J call TRBJ1-1; D gene ambiguous. The V and J ends lost 2 bases and 0 bases respectively, with 10 bases between them. Germline values: CDR1 SNHLY, CDR2 FYNNEI. The CDR3 is 15 residues long. Filled out from reference TRBV2 and TRBJ1-1, the complete variable domain reads EPEVTQTPSHQVTQMGQEVILRCVPISNHLYFYWYRQILGQKVEFLVSFYNNEISEKSEIFDDQFSVERPDGSNFTLKIRSTKLEDSAMYFCASSEYNALNTEAFFGQGTRLTVV.

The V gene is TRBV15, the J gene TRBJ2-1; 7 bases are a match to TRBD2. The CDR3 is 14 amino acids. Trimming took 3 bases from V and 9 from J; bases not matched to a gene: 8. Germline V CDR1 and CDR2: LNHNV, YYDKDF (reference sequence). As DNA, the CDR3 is TGTGCCACCAGCAGCAGCCGCGGGGGTGTTGAGCAGTTCTTC. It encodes CATSSSRGGVEQFF. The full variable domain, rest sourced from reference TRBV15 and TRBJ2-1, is DAMVIQNPRYQVTQFGKPVTLSCSQTLNHNVMYWYQQKSSQAPKLLFHYYDKDFNNEADTPDNFQSRRPNTSFCFLDIRSPGLGDTAMYLCATSSSRGGVEQFFGPGTRLTVL.

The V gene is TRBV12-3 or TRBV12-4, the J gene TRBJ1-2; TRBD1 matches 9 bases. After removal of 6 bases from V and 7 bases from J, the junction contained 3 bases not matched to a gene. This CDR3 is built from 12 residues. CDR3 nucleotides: TGTGCCAGCAGACAGGGGGCCGGTGGCTACACCTTC. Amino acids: CASRQGAGGYTF.

The CDR3 coding sequence is TGCGCCAGCAGCTTGGCCAAGGGACCCACTGGAAACACCATATATTTT. Its translation: CASSLAKGPTGNTIYF. The chain recombines TRBV5-1 with TRBJ1-3, with D possibly matching TRBD1 (5 bases). Germline CDR1 is SGHRS and CDR2 is YFSETQ. V shed 0 bases and J shed 2 bases, with 12 bases lying between them. The CDR3 consists of 16 residues.

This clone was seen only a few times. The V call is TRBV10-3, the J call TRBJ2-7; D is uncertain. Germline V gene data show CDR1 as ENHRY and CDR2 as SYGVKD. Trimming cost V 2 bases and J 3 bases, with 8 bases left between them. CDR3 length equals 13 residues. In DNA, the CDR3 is TGTGCCATCAGTGAGAATGGAGTCTACGAGCAGTACTTC. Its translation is CAISENGVYEQYF.

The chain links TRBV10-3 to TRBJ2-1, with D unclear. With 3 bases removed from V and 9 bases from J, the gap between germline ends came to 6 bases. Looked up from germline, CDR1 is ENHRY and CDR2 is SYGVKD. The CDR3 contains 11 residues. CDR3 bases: TGTGCCATCAGTGATGGGTCTGAGCAGTTCTTC. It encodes CAISDGSEQFF.

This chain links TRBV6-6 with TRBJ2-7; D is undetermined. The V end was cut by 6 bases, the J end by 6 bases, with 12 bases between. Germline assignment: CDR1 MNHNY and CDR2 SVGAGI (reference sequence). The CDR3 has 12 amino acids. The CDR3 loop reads CASSRDKFEQYF. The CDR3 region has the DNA TGTGCCAGCAGCCGCGACAAATTCGAGCAGTACTTC.

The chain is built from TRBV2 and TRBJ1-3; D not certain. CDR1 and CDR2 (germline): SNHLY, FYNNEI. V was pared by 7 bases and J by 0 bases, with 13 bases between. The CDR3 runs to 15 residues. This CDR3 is CASTLDGSSGNTIYF. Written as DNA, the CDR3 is TGTGCCAGCACTTTAGACGGGAGCTCTGGAAACACCATATATTTT.

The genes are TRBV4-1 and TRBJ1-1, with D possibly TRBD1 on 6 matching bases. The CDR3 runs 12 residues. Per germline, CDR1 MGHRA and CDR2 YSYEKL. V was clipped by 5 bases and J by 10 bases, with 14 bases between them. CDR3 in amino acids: CASSGIGGGAFF. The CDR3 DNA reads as TGCGCCAGCAGCGGGATAGGGGGGGGAGCTTTCTTT.

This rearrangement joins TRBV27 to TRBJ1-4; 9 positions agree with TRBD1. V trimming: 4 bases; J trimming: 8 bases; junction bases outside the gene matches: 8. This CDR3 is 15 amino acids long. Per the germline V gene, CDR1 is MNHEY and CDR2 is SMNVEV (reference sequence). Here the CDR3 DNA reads TGTGCCAGCAGTTCACAGGGGGCGCGGGGGGAAAAACTGTTTTTT. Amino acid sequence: CASSSQGARGEKLFF.

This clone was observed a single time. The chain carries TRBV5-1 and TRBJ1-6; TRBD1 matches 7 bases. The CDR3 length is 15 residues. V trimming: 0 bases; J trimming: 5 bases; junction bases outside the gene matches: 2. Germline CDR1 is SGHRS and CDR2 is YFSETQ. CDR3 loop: CASSLGDSHNSPLHF. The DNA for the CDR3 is TGCGCCAGCAGCTTGGGGGACAGTCATAATTCACCCCTCCACTTT.

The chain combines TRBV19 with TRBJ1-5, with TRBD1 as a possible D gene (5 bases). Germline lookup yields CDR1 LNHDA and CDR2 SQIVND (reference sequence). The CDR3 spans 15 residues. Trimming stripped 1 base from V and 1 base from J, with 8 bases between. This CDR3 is CASSIGGVSNQPQHF. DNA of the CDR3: TGTGCCAGTAGTATAGGGGGGGTGAGCAATCAGCCCCAGCATTTT. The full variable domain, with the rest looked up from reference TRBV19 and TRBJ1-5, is DGGITQSPKYLFRKEGQNVTLSCEQNLNHDAMYWYRQDPGQGLRLIYYSQIVNDFQKGDIAEGYSVSREKKESFPLTVTSAQKNPTAFYLCASSIGGVSNQPQHFGDGTRLSIL.

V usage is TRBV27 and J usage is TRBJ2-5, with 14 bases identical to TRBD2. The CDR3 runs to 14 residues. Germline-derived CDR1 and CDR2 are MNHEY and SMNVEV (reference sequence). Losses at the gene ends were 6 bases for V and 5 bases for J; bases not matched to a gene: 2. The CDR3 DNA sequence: TGTGCCAGCAGCAGGACTAGCGGGGGGGAGACCCAGTACTTC. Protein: CASSRTSGGETQYF.